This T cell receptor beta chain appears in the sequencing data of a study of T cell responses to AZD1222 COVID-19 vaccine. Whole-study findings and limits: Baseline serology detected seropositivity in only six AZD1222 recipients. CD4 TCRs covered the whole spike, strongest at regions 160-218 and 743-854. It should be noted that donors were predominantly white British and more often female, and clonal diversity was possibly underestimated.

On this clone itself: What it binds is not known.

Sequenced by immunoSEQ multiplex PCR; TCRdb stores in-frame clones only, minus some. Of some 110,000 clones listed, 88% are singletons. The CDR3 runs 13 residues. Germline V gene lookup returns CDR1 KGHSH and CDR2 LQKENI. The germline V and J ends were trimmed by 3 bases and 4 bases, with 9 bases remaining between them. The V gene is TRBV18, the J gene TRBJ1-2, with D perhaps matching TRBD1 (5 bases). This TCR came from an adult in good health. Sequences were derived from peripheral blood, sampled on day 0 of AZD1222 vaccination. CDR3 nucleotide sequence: TGTGCCAGCTCACCTGATGGGGCCTATGGCTACACCTTC. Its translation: CASSPDGAYGYTF.